This record concerns one TCR beta chain sequence. Its recognized antigen is unknown. No base quality information exists; no much larger clone differs at one position. This specimen comes from a study of T cells after posttransplantation cyclophosphamide (dated by TCRdb to about 2016). Regarding the research as a whole: The study tracked T cell repertoire reconstitution by TRB sequencing after myeloablative bone marrow transplantation using posttransplantation cyclophosphamide as GVHD prophylaxis. Samples from about 33 PTCy-treated patients, along with samples from some 17 of their related bone marrow donors, underwent antigen receptor sequencing. Blood from all 35 or so PTCy patients who had 1-year posttransplant specimens underwent TRB sequencing. In 3 patients, up to about 3 additional blood samples taken between 2 and 5.2 years after transplant also underwent TRB sequencing, as did pretransplant blood from a handful of patients. Because TRA and TRB clonality correlated tightly in about 9 samples, the subsequent TCR analyses were limited to TRB only. Public TRB sequences were compared against a database of over 3,600 sequences linked to responses to pathogens, tumor antigens, self-antigens and alloantigens. Here is what the overall study found, with its caveats: At 1-2 months, donor-recipient similarity was low but rose over the first year, and the later blood repertoires were often dominated by donor CD8+ memory clones. The TRB repertoires of T cells infiltrating skin or GI tract showed only limited overlap with the TRB repertoires of T cells in blood. Across 45 patients, recipient CMV seropositivity and CMV reactivation were highly associated with TRB clonality; PTCy diversity was similar to CNI/methotrexate controls.

Genomic DNA was used for TRB sequencing, which was performed with the immunoSEQ assay at survey resolution or with the hsTCRB kit. From the authors' description of their analysis: The immunoSEQ software handled initial read processing, and the LymphoSeq R package was used for repertoire analyses. For each TRB dataset, clonality was calculated as 1 minus normalized Shannon entropy, and the Gini coefficient was computed as well. Phenotypes of unsorted samples were inferred by mapping TRB sequences from sorted subsets of the recipient or donor onto unsorted samples of the same recipient. Not all clones reach the TCRdb copy of this immuneACCESS table, which keeps in-frame sequences only. Checked studies attribute under half of the gap to unresolved V genes and leave the rest unexplained. V, J and clone size derive from that table, while D and trimming were established from the DNA sequence. The sample contains 9,000 to 10,000 clones, around 89% of them found a single time. The top ten clonotypes cover 20% to 30% of the sample.

Reading the germline V gene gives CDR1 SGHRS and CDR2 YFSETQ. The CDR3 has 14 amino acids, counting the end cysteine and phenylalanine. Only the CDR3 part of the read is kept: 42 bases, read in frame from the first base. V gives up 4 bases and J gives up 1 base, and the segment between their germline ends measures 11 bases. The time point label here, explained by the study, means: posttransplant day relative to BM transplant. The control group consisted of 10 to 12 patients who received myeloablative marrow transplants with methotrexate plus a calcineurin inhibitor and who were sampled 1 year after transplant. Mononuclear cells from peripheral blood and bone marrow were separated by Ficoll-Hypaque density centrifugation and then cryopreserved.

This receptor chain uses TRBV5-1 and TRBJ2-5, and perhaps TRBD1 as D gene, on 6 matching bases. The clonotype was recovered from a male patient between 25 and 40 years old who received an allogeneic stem cell transplant from an unrelated donor, was CMV-positive, and had no GVHD. After a transplant, some T cells may be the graft donor's own cells. The sequences come from PBMCs, collected after an allogeneic stem cell transplant with a calcineurin inhibitor and methotrexate. In nucleotide form, the sequence is TGCGCCAGCAGCAACACAGGGTTCCAAGAGACCCAGTACTTC. It encodes CASSNTGFQETQYF.